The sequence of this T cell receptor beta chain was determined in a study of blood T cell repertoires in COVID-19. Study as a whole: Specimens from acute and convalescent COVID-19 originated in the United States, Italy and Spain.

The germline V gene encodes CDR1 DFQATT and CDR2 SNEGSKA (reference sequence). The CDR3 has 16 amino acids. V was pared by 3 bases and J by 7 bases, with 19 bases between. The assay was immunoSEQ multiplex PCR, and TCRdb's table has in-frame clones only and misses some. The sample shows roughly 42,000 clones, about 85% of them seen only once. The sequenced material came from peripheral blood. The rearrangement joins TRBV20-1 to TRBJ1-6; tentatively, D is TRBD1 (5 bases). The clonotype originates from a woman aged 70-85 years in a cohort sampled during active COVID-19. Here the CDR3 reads CSASDWSSGGNSPLHF. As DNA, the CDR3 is TGCAGTGCTAGTGATTGGTCGTCCGGGGGGAATTCACCCCTCCACTTT.